Below, one TCR beta chain is given with its context. Its antigen is unknown. This CDR3 contains 17 residues. Germline V gene lookup returns CDR1 SGHDT and CDR2 YYEEEE. These data are taken from a study of T cell clusters in autoimmune cytopenias. Study-level findings and limits: No experiment has yet validated the function of the T cell clusters defined in silico. Compared with active autoimmune hepatitis patients, healthy donors showed roughly 2.7-fold more exclusive TRB clusters. TRB repertoire shifts in secondary cytopenia and chronic lymphocytic leukemia mostly reflected lymphoma, not autoimmunity.

TRB amplification used 250 ng of peripheral blood genomic DNA. Multiplex touch-down PCR amplified TRB using TRB-A and TRB-B pools in one tube. TCRdb reprocessed the multiplex PCR reads, keeping one entry per CDR3 protein, no DNA. This repertoire includes more than 2,000 distinct CDR3 sequences. Sequencing was carried out using peripheral blood. This TCR was recovered from a human donor with an autoimmune cytopenia or autoimmune hepatitis (not recorded which). The chain is built from TRBV5-6 and TRBJ1-6; TCRdb's D call, TRBD1, is unchecked because there is no DNA. This CDR3 is CASSLVSKSRGLSPLHF.